This passage covers 27 T cell receptor beta chains from one sample sequenced in a study of vaccination and CD4 T cells after COVID-19. The Oncomine TCR Beta short-read assay sequenced DNA from cultured CD4+ T cells. TCRdb processed the PCR reads anew with MiXCR; each CDR3 protein has one entry. The sample has some 16,000 distinct CDR3 sequences, 55% seen once. These receptors' targets are unknown. Specified treatment: roughly nine-day PBMC culture with coronavirus spike peptide pools or control peptides (ViraFEST assay). Sequencing was done on a sample of CD4+ T cells from blood, cultured in vitro. The receptor set was obtained from a human donor who had recovered from COVID-19.

In its sample, this clonotype was seen once. The rearrangement joins TRBV12-3 or TRBV12-4 to TRBJ1-2; D is uncertain. Trimming stripped 6 bases from V and 4 bases from J, with 18 bases between. The CDR3 is made up of 15 amino acids. The CDR3, as DNA: TGTGCCAGCAGAAACCCGGTAGGCGGGATCTATGGCTACACCTTC. Its translation is CASRNPVGGIYGYTF.

The CDR3 region has the DNA TGTGCCATCAGCCCGGAGGAGGAAACGACTTTCTTT. Protein product: CAISPEEETTFF. The chain combines TRBV10-3 with TRBJ1-1; D gene unclear. CDR1 is ENHRY, CDR2 SYGVKD, per germline. Between the trimmed V and J ends, which lost 6 bases and 12 bases, there was a span of 17 bases. The CDR3 loop spans 12 amino acids.

The chain recombines TRBV24-1 with TRBJ1-2; D possibly corresponds to TRBD1 (5 bases). This CDR3 is built from 13 residues. Trimming removed 7 bases from V and 7 bases from J, with 15 bases in between. Germline-derived CDR1 and CDR2 are KGHDR and SFDVKD. The DNA of the CDR3 is TGTGCCACCAGGGGGGACCCCCCGAGTGGCTACACCTTC. Encoded protein: CATRGDPPSGYTF.

The chain recombines TRBV7-8 with TRBJ2-4; weak D call: TRBD2 (5 bases). Trimming took 5 bases from V and 0 from J, leaving 11 bases between them. There are 15 residues in the CDR3. Germline V gene lookup returns CDR1 SGHVS and CDR2 FQNEAQ. The CDR3 protein is CASSRDFLAKNIQYF. CDR3 nucleotide sequence: TGTGCCAGCAGCCGGGATTTTCTAGCCAAAAACATTCAGTACTTC.

The chain links TRBV6-5 to TRBJ1-6, with 9 bases identical to TRBD1. The germline V gene has CDR1 MNHEY and CDR2 SVGAGI. After removal of 0 bases from V and 9 bases from J, the junction contained 3 bases not matched to a gene. CDR3 size: 15 residues. The DNA for the CDR3 is TGTGCCAGCAGTTACTCTACAGGGGGCGTTTCACCCCTCCACTTT. It specifies CASSYSTGGVSPLHF.

Concerning this clonotype: A much bigger clone sits one base away, suggesting this may be a read error. The chain is built from TRBV19 and TRBJ2-1; tentative D call: TRBD1 (5 bases). This CDR3 has 13 amino acids. The germline V gene encodes CDR1 LNHDA and CDR2 SQIVND (reference sequence). CDR3 sequence: CVSSIQAHNEQFF. The DNA of the CDR3 is TGTGTCAGTAGTATACAGGCCCACAATGAGCAGTTCTTC.

This clonotype has only a few counts. The J gene is TRBJ1-1, the V gene TRBV5-4, with D unresolved. Germline V gene data show CDR1 as SGHNT and CDR2 as YYREEE (reference sequence). The CDR3 is made up of 13 amino acids. Trimming left V 4 bases short and J 4 bases short, with 11 bases between. DNA for the CDR3: TGTGCCAGCAGCCGGGAGGTGGGCACTGAAGCTTTCTTT. Its protein product is CASSREVGTEAFF.

V and J are TRBV7-8 and TRBJ2-1; D perhaps matches TRBD2 (5 bases). Trimming took off 2 bases at V and 5 bases at J, with 13 bases between the two ends. Germline assignment: CDR1 SGHVS and CDR2 FQNEAQ. There are 15 residues in the CDR3. Written as DNA, the CDR3 is TGTGCCAGCAGCTTAAGTGGGAGCCGTCACAATGAGCAGTTCTTC. Translated, it gives CASSLSGSRHNEQFF.

This rearrangement joins TRBV11-2 to TRBJ2-1; 10 bases map to TRBD2. This CDR3 comprises 18 residues. The germline V gene has CDR1 SGHAT and CDR2 FQNNGV. The J segment lost 0 bases and the V segment lost 1 base, leaving 6 bases of the junction unmatched. This CDR3 is CASSLGRTSGSSYNEQFF. DNA for the CDR3: TGTGCCAGCAGCTTAGGTAGGACTAGCGGTAGCTCCTACAATGAGCAGTTCTTC.

V usage is TRBV20-1 and J usage is TRBJ1-4; 9 positions agree with TRBD1. V lost 0 bases, J lost 8 bases, and 10 bases stayed unmatched. This CDR3 spans 16 amino acids. The V gene's germline CDR1 is DFQATT and CDR2 SNEGSKA (reference sequence). The CDR3 spells CSARDGYRGHGEKLFF. Written as DNA, the CDR3 is TGCAGTGCTAGAGATGGGTACAGGGGGCATGGGGAAAAACTGTTTTTT.

Of note for this clonotype: At one end, the junction sequence differs from germline, possibly due to a read error. The genes are TRBV6-1 and TRBJ1-1; the D is unclear. The CDR3 totals 13 residues. From germline, CDR1 is MNHNS and CDR2 SASEGT. The CDR3 reads CASSRGLNTEAFF. CDR3 DNA: TGTGCCAGTAGCAGAGGGTTGAACACTGAAGCCTTCTTT.

CDR3 amino acids: CASSLVFVAYRADTQYF. Written as DNA, the CDR3 is TGTGCCAGCAGCTTAGTATTCGTGGCCTATCGGGCCGATACGCAGTATTTT. The rearrangement uses TRBV7-2 and TRBJ2-3, with D unclear. The CDR3 spans 17 residues. Germline V CDR1 and CDR2: SGHTA, FQGNSA. Between the trimmed V and J ends, which lost 1 base and 6 bases, there was a span of 20 bases. The full variable domain, its missing parts supplied by reference TRBV7-2 and TRBJ2-3, is GAGVSQSPSNKVTEKGKDVELRCDPISGHTALYWYRQSLGQGLEFLIYFQGNSAPDKSGLPSDRFSAERTGGSVSTLTIQRTQQEDSAVYLCASSLVFVAYRADTQYFGPGTRLTVL.

This clonotype was counted a single time. At one of its ends the junction is not consistent with the germline gene, which may arise from a read error. Written as DNA, the CDR3 is TGCAGTGCTAGATCCGGGACTAGTGAAAAACTGTTTTTT. Translated, it gives CSARSGTSEKLFF. The gene calls are TRBV20-1 and TRBJ1-4; a possible D gene is TRBD1 (5 bases). This CDR3 region has 13 residues. Per the germline V gene, CDR1 is DFQATT and CDR2 is SNEGSKA (reference sequence).

This clonotype was seen a few times. The chain couples TRBV12-3 or TRBV12-4 to TRBJ2-5, with D unclear. Trimming took off 3 bases at V and 6 bases at J, with 8 bases between the two ends. CDR3 length equals 12 residues. The CDR3 loop reads CASSFPGQTQYF. For the CDR3, the DNA is TGTGCCAGCAGTTTTCCCGGCCAGACCCAGTACTTC.

The chain uses TRBV20-1 and TRBJ2-1; 9 nucleotides line up with TRBD1. CDR1 is DFQATT, CDR2 SNEGSKA, per germline (reference sequence). V was pared by 5 bases and J by 0 bases, with 5 bases of the junction left unmatched. The CDR3 has 15 amino acids. The CDR3 nucleotides read TGCAGTGCTGGGGGGGACAGGGACTCCTACAATGAGCAGTTCTTC. Its translation: CSAGGDRDSYNEQFF.

This chain connects TRBV7-2 to TRBJ1-5, with a weak D call TRBD1 (5 bases). V lost 4 bases and J lost 6, with 16 bases in between. There are 15 residues in the CDR3. The germline CDR1 and CDR2 sequences are SGHTA and FQGNSA. This CDR3 reads CASSWAGGNGQPQHF. The CDR3 bases are TGTGCCAGCAGCTGGGCCGGGGGAAATGGTCAGCCCCAGCATTTT.

This clonotype was recorded once. The rearrangement links TRBV7-9 to TRBJ1-2; TRBD1 matches at 9 bases. The CDR3 has 15 amino acids. With V trimmed by 8 bases and J by 7 bases, 14 bases remained unmatched. Germline V gene sequence: CDR1 SEHNR, CDR2 FQNEAQ (reference sequence). CDR3 loop: CASARGGQGDSGYTF. The CDR3 bases are TGTGCCAGCGCCCGAGGGGGACAGGGTGATTCTGGCTACACCTTC. The full variable domain, completed using reference TRBV7-9 and TRBJ1-2, is DTGVSQNPRHKITKRGQNVTFRCDPISEHNRLYWYRQTLGQGPEFLTYFQNEAQLEKSRLLSDRFSAERPKGSFSTLEIQRTEQGDSAMYLCASARGGQGDSGYTFGSGTRLTVV.

This chain uses TRBV5-1 with TRBJ2-3; tentative D call: TRBD1 (6 bases). Trimming pared 0 bases from V and 0 bases from J, leaving 14 bases between. The CDR3 loop spans 17 amino acids. CDR1 and CDR2 from the germline V gene are SGHRS and YFSETQ. The CDR3 DNA reads as TGCGCCAGCAGCTTGGGGCCCACAGGGTCTAGCACAGATACGCAGTATTTT. As protein: CASSLGPTGSSTDTQYF.

The chain employs TRBV28 and TRBJ2-1; D might be TRBD1 or TRBD2, each matching 7 bases. This CDR3 spans 11 amino acids. CDR1 MDHEN and CDR2 SYDVKM come from the germline V gene. Trimming shortened V by 4 bases and J by 14 bases, and 12 bases separated the two germline ends. The CDR3 DNA reads TGTGCCAGCAGTTCACAGGGGAGGGAGTTCTTC. Translated: CASSSQGREFF.

This clonotype appeared a few times. The V call is TRBV11-3, the J call TRBJ2-1, with D unresolved. CDR3 length: 12 amino acids. Germline CDR1 is SGHNT and CDR2 is YENEEA. Trimming removed 5 bases from V and 9 bases from J, with 11 bases in between. CDR3 sequence: CASSRVAREQFF. CDR3 DNA sequence: TGTGCCAGCAGCCGAGTAGCCCGTGAGCAGTTCTTC. The full variable domain, its missing parts supplied by reference TRBV11-3 and TRBJ2-1, is EAGVVQSPRYKIIEKKQPVAFWCNPISGHNTLYWYLQNLGQGPELLIRYENEEAVDDSQLPKDRFSAERLKGVDSTLKIQPAELGDSAVYLCASSRVAREQFFGPGTRLTVL.

The rearrangement uses TRBV24-1 and TRBJ2-5; D uncertain. The CDR3 sequence is 16 residues long. CDR1 and CDR2 (germline): KGHDR, SFDVKD. V dropped 4 bases and J dropped 3 bases, with 17 bases sitting between them. In nucleotides, the CDR3 is TGTGCCACCAGTGACCCCCACCGGACGTATGAAGAGACCCAGTACTTC. Translating it yields CATSDPHRTYEETQYF.

This clonotype is labeled as large. The chain uses TRBV20-1 and TRBJ1-4; weak D call: TRBD1 (6 bases). The germline V and J ends were trimmed by 3 bases and 11 bases, with 16 bases remaining between them. Germline loops: CDR1 DFQATT, CDR2 SNEGSKA (reference sequence). The CDR3 totals 13 residues. This CDR3 reads CSASNREVAKLFF. The CDR3 DNA reads as TGCAGTGCTAGTAACAGGGAAGTAGCGAAACTGTTTTTT.

CDR3 sequence: CASGAWGEQYF. CDR3 bases: TGTGCCAGCGGGGCTTGGGGCGAGCAGTACTTC. This chain connects TRBV11-3 to TRBJ2-7; tentative D call: TRBD1 (5 bases). Trimming left V 8 bases short and J 6 bases short, with 11 bases between. The germline V gene encodes CDR1 SGHNT and CDR2 YENEEA. This CDR3 region has 11 residues.

This clonotype was observed a handful of times. The genes are TRBV20-1 and TRBJ1-4; D is possibly TRBD1 (5 bases). V dropped 5 bases and J dropped 3 bases, with 13 bases sitting between them. The CDR3 length is 14 residues. Looked up from germline, CDR1 is DFQATT and CDR2 is SNEGSKA (reference sequence). The CDR3 bases are TGCAGTGCTCCTGATGGGGGTTCTAATGAAAAACTGTTTTTT. Protein sequence: CSAPDGGSNEKLFF.

The chain couples TRBV10-3 to TRBJ2-3; TRBD1 matches at 8 bases. CDR3 size: 14 residues. The V gene's germline CDR1 is ENHRY and CDR2 SYGVKD. V dropped 6 bases and J dropped 2; count of bases not matched to a gene: 4. The CDR3 protein is CAISWTGTTDTQYF. CDR3 nucleotide sequence: TGTGCCATCAGCTGGACAGGGACCACAGATACGCAGTATTTT.

This clonotype occurred a few times. This chain uses TRBV15 with TRBJ2-1; D uncertain. This CDR3 has 16 amino acids. Germline V lookup: CDR1 LNHNV, CDR2 YYDKDF (reference sequence). Trimming took 1 base from V and 4 from J, leaving 14 bases between them. The CDR3 spells CATSRGHSRRYNEQFF. The CDR3 DNA reads TGTGCCACCAGCAGAGGCCACAGTCGGCGTTACAATGAGCAGTTCTTC.

The rearrangement links TRBV7-9 to TRBJ1-2; 8 bases align to TRBD1. The CDR3 loop spans 14 amino acids. Germline V gene lookup returns CDR1 SEHNR and CDR2 FQNEAQ (reference sequence). V was pared by 5 bases and J by 8 bases, with 10 bases of the junction left unmatched. DNA for the CDR3: TGTGCCAGCAGCCCGTCAGGGGGCGGTCAAGGCTACACCTTC. Protein: CASSPSGGGQGYTF.